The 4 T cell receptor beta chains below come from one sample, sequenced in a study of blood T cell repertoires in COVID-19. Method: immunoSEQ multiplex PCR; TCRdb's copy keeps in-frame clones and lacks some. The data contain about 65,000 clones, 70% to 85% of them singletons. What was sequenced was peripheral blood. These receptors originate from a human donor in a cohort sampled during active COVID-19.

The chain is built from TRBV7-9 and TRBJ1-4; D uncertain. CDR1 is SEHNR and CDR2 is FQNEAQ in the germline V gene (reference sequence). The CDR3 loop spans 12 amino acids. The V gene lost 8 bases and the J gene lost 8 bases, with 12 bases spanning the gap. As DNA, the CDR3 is TGTGCCAGCGGCCGTACGGGGGAAAAACTGTTTTTT. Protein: CASGRTGEKLFF.

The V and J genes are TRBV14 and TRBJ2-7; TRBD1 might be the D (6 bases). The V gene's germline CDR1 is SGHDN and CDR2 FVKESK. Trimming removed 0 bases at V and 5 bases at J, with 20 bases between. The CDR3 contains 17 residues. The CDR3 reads CASSQDGPWVRGDEQYF. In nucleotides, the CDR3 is TGTGCCAGCAGCCAAGACGGACCCTGGGTCAGGGGAGACGAGCAGTACTTC.

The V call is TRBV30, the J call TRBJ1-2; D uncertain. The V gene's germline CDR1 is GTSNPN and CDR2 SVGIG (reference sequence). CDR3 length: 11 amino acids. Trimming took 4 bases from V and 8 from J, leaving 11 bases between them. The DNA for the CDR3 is TGTGCCTGGATCCGGGGTCAGGGCTACACCTTC. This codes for CAWIRGQGYTF. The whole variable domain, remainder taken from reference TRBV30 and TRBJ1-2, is SQTIHQWPATLVQPVGSPLSLECTVEGTSNPNLYWYRQAAGRGLQLLFYSVGIGQISSEVPQNLSASRPQDRQFILSSKKLLLSDSGFYLCAWIRGQGYTFGSGTRLTVV.

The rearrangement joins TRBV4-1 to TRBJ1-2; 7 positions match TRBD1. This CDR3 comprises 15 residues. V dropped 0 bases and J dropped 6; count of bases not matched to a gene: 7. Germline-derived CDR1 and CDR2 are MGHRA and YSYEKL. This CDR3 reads CASSQDMNRGNGYTF. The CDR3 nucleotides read TGCGCCAGCAGCCAAGATATGAACAGGGGTAATGGCTACACCTTC.